The 17 T cell receptor beta chains given below trace back to one sample, sequenced in a study of blood T cell repertoires in COVID-19. Only in-frame clones appear in the TCRdb table, and some are missing; sequencing was by immunoSEQ multiplex PCR. The table records approximately 160,000 clones, 80% to 90% of them present only once. What was sequenced was PBMCs or T cells enriched from blood (not recorded which). These receptor sequences come from a man aged 45-60 years who had recovered from COVID-19.

The chain joins TRBV12-5 to TRBJ2-1; D is undetermined. V gave up 1 base and J gave up 6 bases, with 10 bases separating them. This CDR3 spans 14 amino acids. Looked up from germline, CDR1 is LGHNT and CDR2 is FRNRAP. The CDR3 region is CASGLDGSANEQFF. The CDR3 nucleotides are TGTGCTAGTGGTTTGGACGGCAGCGCCAATGAGCAGTTCTTC.

V is TRBV19 and J is TRBJ1-2, with TRBD1 identical over 7 bases. Germline V CDR1 and CDR2: LNHDA, SQIVND (reference sequence). The V segment lost 7 bases and the J segment 2 bases; nucleotides outside the gene matches: 7. The CDR3 is 14 residues long. In nucleotides, the CDR3 is TGTGCCAGTACTCGGCAGGGGGTGAACTATGGCTACACCTTC. Encoded protein: CASTRQGVNYGYTF. Filled out from reference TRBV19 and TRBJ1-2, the complete variable domain reads DGGITQSPKYLFRKEGQNVTLSCEQNLNHDAMYWYRQDPGQGLRLIYYSQIVNDFQKGDIAEGYSVSREKKESFPLTVTSAQKNPTAFYLCASTRQGVNYGYTFGSGTRLTVV.

The chain has TRBV9 and TRBJ2-2; TRBD2 matches at 7 bases. The CDR3 loop spans 15 amino acids. CDR1 and CDR2 from the germline V gene are SGDLS and YYNGEE. V dropped 1 base and J dropped 4; count of bases not matched to a gene: 4. For the CDR3, the DNA is TGTGCCAGCAGCGTACAGCGGGGAGCCACCGGGGAGCTGTTTTTT. Its protein product is CASSVQRGATGELFF.

The V call is TRBV18, the J call TRBJ1-3; 9 bases are shared with TRBD1. V was pared by 3 bases and J by 2 bases, with 5 bases of the junction left unmatched. This CDR3 contains 16 residues. Looked up from germline, CDR1 is KGHSH and CDR2 is LQKENI. The CDR3 loop reads CASSPGQGLAGNTIYF. CDR3 DNA sequence: TGTGCCAGCTCACCGGGACAGGGCTTGGCTGGAAACACCATATATTTT.

The chain carries TRBV3-1 (or the pseudogene TRBV3-2) and TRBJ1-5; D remains ambiguous. With 1 base removed from V and 4 bases from J, the gap between germline ends came to 11 bases. Germline CDR1 and CDR2: LGHDT and YNNKEL (reference sequence). The CDR3 totals 15 residues. CDR3 nucleotides: TGTGCCAGCAGCCAAGGGGCCATGGCGAATCAGCCCCAGCATTTT. Residues: CASSQGAMANQPQHF.

The chain carries TRBV12-3 or TRBV12-4 and TRBJ1-4; D is unresolved. The CDR3 has 12 amino acids. The V end was cut by 6 bases, the J end by 7 bases, with 9 bases between. DNA of the CDR3: TGTGCCAGCAGCCCTCTGAGTGAAAAACTGTTTTTT. Protein: CASSPLSEKLFF.

Here the CDR3 reads CASRPTGTVYEQYF. The CDR3 DNA is TGTGCCAGCAGGCCGACAGGGACGGTCTACGAGCAGTACTTC. The chain carries TRBV27 and TRBJ2-7; 7 bases map to TRBD1. Germline CDR1 is MNHEY and CDR2 is SMNVEV (reference sequence). CDR3 length: 14 residues. The V and J ends lost 6 bases and 3 bases, in that order; junction bases with no gene match: 8.

A note on this clone: Other DNA sequences in this specimen translate into the identical CDR3. The chain combines TRBV14 with TRBJ1-5; no definite D call. Germline values: CDR1 SGHDN, CDR2 FVKESK. The V and J ends lost 6 bases and 3 bases respectively, with 12 bases between them. The CDR3 is made up of 14 amino acids. The chain's CDR3 is CASRLGLLNQPQHF. The CDR3 DNA reads TGTGCCAGCAGGCTCGGACTTCTCAATCAGCCCCAGCATTTT.

V and J are TRBV11-2 and TRBJ2-2; TRBD2 might be the D (6 bases). Trimming pared 5 bases from V and 5 bases from J, leaving 15 bases between. From germline, CDR1 is SGHAT and CDR2 FQNNGV. The CDR3 loop spans 15 amino acids. The CDR3 protein is CASSILASGTGELFF. The CDR3 coding sequence is TGTGCCAGCAGCATACTAGCTTCGGGTACCGGGGAGCTGTTTTTT.

The chain combines TRBV18 with TRBJ1-1, with D possibly being TRBD1 (5 bases). With 3 bases removed from V and 0 bases from J, the gap between germline ends came to 14 bases. The CDR3 is made up of 16 amino acids. Germline V gives CDR1 KGHSH, CDR2 LQKENI. As DNA, the CDR3 is TGTGCCAGCTCACCTCGCCGTACAGGTATGAACACTGAAGCTTTCTTT. Protein product: CASSPRRTGMNTEAFF. The full variable domain, completed using reference TRBV18 and TRBJ1-1, is NAGVMQNPRHLVRRRGQEARLRCSPMKGHSHVYWYRQLPEEGLKFMVYLQKENIIDESGMPKERFSAEFPKEGPSILRIQQVVRGDSAAYFCASSPRRTGMNTEAFFGQGTRLTVV.

This sequence joins TRBV15 and TRBJ2-6; 10 nucleotides line up with TRBD2. CDR3 length: 18 amino acids. In germline, CDR1 is LNHNV, CDR2 YYDKDF (reference sequence). Trimming cost V 1 base and J 0 bases; bases outside gene matches: 3. CDR3 nucleotide sequence: TGTGCCACCAGCAGAGGGACTAGCGGCCTCTCTGGGGCCAACGTCCTGACTTTC. Translating it yields CATSRGTSGLSGANVLTF.

This chain joins TRBV2 and TRBJ1-3, with no clear D. The V end lost 0 bases, the J end lost 2 bases, and 11 bases lay between the germline ends. CDR3 length equals 16 residues. Germline V CDR1 and CDR2: SNHLY, FYNNEI. The DNA for the CDR3 is TGTGCCAGCAGTGAAGCAGATAACACCCCTGGAAACACCATATATTTT. As protein: CASSEADNTPGNTIYF.

This chain joins TRBV12-3 or TRBV12-4 and TRBJ1-1; D remains ambiguous. CDR3 length: 12 residues. The V gene lost 4 bases and the J gene lost 5 bases, with 8 bases spanning the gap. The DNA for the CDR3 is TGTGCCAGCAGTTACGGGAAGACTGAAGCTTTCTTT. Its translation: CASSYGKTEAFF.

This clone was observed a single time. The chain uses TRBV19 and TRBJ2-7, with D uncertain. The CDR3 spans 14 residues. V was pared by 1 base and J by 2 bases, with 9 bases between. Germline CDR1 reads LNHDA; CDR2 reads SQIVND (reference sequence). This CDR3 reads CASSIGAGPYEQYF. The DNA for the CDR3 is TGTGCCAGTAGTATAGGAGCAGGCCCCTACGAGCAGTACTTC.

This clone was seen just once. V gene TRBV6-5 combines with J gene TRBJ2-1, with 12 bases lining up with TRBD2. Looked up from germline, CDR1 is MNHEY and CDR2 is SVGAGI. The CDR3 runs to 13 residues. V shed 3 bases and J 10 bases; nucleotides not matched to a gene: 1. In DNA form, the CDR3 reads TGTGCCAGCAGTTATGGGACTAGCGGGGAGCAGTTCTTC. It translates to CASSYGTSGEQFF.

The chain carries TRBV11-2 and TRBJ2-1, with 9 bases lining up with TRBD1. Looked up from germline, CDR1 is SGHAT and CDR2 is FQNNGV. The CDR3 extends over 15 amino acids. The V segment lost 5 bases and the J segment 0 bases; nucleotides outside the gene matches: 2. The CDR3 region is CASSVTGGSYNEQFF. The CDR3 DNA follows: TGTGCCAGCAGCGTGACAGGGGGCTCCTACAATGAGCAGTTCTTC.

The V call is TRBV27, the J call TRBJ1-5; unclear D gene. The CDR3 is 12 amino acids. Germline-derived CDR1 and CDR2 are MNHEY and SMNVEV (reference sequence). The ends were cut back, 3 bases at V and 3 bases at J, with 3 bases in the middle. CDR3 coding DNA: TGTGCCAGCAGTTTTAACAATCAGCCCCAGCATTTT. Amino acids: CASSFNNQPQHF.